The 4 T cell receptor beta chains listed next were all sequenced from one sample in a study of blood T cell repertoires in COVID-19. TCRdb's copy holds only in-frame clones and misses some; the assay was immunoSEQ multiplex PCR. The top ten clones hold 2% to 3% of a sample with approximately 300,000 clones, under 95% of them seen once. The sequencing sample was made of PBMCs or T cells enriched from blood (not recorded which). The receptors were gathered from a man aged 55 to 70 who had recovered from COVID-19.

The chain links TRBV7-9 to TRBJ1-2, with D tentatively TRBD1 (5 bases). Per germline, CDR1 SEHNR and CDR2 FQNEAQ (reference sequence). CDR3 size: 16 residues. V was shortened by 2 bases and J by 5 bases, with 18 bases between the two germline ends. In DNA form, the CDR3 reads TGTGCCAGCAGCTTAAGTGGGGGGAGTATACTGTATGGCTACACCTTC. Amino acid sequence: CASSLSGGSILYGYTF.

The rearrangement links TRBV19 to TRBJ1-5; 8 bases map to TRBD1. V gave up 9 bases and J gave up 4 bases; unmatched junction bases: 8. The V gene's germline CDR1 is LNHDA and CDR2 SQIVND (reference sequence). The CDR3 has 14 residues. CDR3 DNA sequence: TGTGCCAGGGAAGACAGGGGACATAATCAGCCCCAGCATTTT. This encodes CAREDRGHNQPQHF.

The chain recombines TRBV3-1 (or the pseudogene TRBV3-2) with TRBJ2-4, with 8 bases that match TRBD2. J was trimmed by 0 bases and V by 6 bases; bases with no gene match: 4. CDR1 and CDR2 from the germline V gene are LGHDT and YNNKEL (reference sequence). The CDR3 runs to 15 residues. The CDR3 spells CASRPGGAAKNIQYF. The CDR3 DNA is TGTGCCAGCAGGCCCGGGGGGGCAGCCAAAAACATTCAGTACTTC.

CDR3 in amino acids: CASSGGTGESQPQHF. As DNA, the CDR3 is TGTGCCAGCAGCGGAGGGACAGGGGAGTCTCAGCCCCAGCATTTT. V gene TRBV7-8 combines with J gene TRBJ1-5; the match to TRBD1 covers 10 bases. After removal of 5 bases from V and 6 bases from J, the junction contained 7 bases not matched to a gene. This CDR3 is 15 amino acids long. Germline V gene sequence: CDR1 SGHVS, CDR2 FQNEAQ.